Given below is one T cell receptor beta chain in context. This clone was counted a single time. Which antigen it targets is not known. Qualities for individual bases were not recorded, and no much larger clone is one base off. The data derive from a study of shared clonotypes between healthy human individuals (dated by TCRdb to the early 2020s). For context, the study as a whole: The cohort comprised two women and a few men aged 18 to 49 years. Blood TCR repertoires of five healthy adults were deeply sequenced to estimate repertoire size and the extent of clonotype sharing between individuals. To increase sequencing depth and limit assay-specific biases, TCR repertoire library preparation and sequencing were carried out by different laboratories using diverse techniques. For each donor, three plates each were used for CD4 naive and CD4 memory, two plates were used for CD8 naive, and one plate was used for CD8 memory. Per donor, leukapheresis produced somewhere between about 0.85 and 8.9 billion PBMCs. The paper as a whole reports these results and caveats: Higher generation probabilities were observed for clonotypes shared by all four sorted-subset donors than for non-shared clonotypes. Naive subsets generally had larger estimated clonotype richness than memory subsets did. Sampling was restricted to blood, and TCR repertoires in tissues likely differ from the TCR repertoires found in blood. The small number of donors limited the genetic and exposure-history diversity represented. When a handful of donors were compared, the shared fraction of clonotypes was 5% to 6.5% for naive CD4, about 4% for naive CD8, roughly 2.5% for memory CD4, and roughly 0.43% for memory CD8. Pairwise subsampling indicated that sequencing depth was expected to affect the degree of clonotype sharing among donors. Even with the large sequencing depth, rarefaction of the sorted-subset datasets indicated that sequencing was incomplete.

Using the deep immunoSEQ assay, TCR CDR3 regions were amplified from genomic DNA by multiplex PCR. Genomic DNA extracted from each cell subset was distributed evenly over all wells of several immunoSEQ 96-well plates, and each plate served as one replicate. For sorted subsets, 200 to 250 ng of genomic DNA, equivalent to around 29,000 T cell genomes, went into each replicate PCR. Purified libraries were quantified with a Qubit 3.0 fluorometer, sized on a Bioanalyzer 2100, and re-quantified with the KAPA Library Quantification kit. Each immunoSEQ 96-well plate was sequenced on its own single-read 150-cycle Illumina NextSeq 550 flow cell. The authors' pipeline ran thus. Because the immunoSEQ output held only junctional sequences and lacked quality scores, the filtering could not match the filtering applied to full-length reads. To assign V/J genes and CDR3, sequences were annotated against IMGT germline references using PyIR, a Python wrapper for IgBLAST v1.9. Reads with weak V/J assignments (E-value above 1e-6), missing CDR3, stop codons, out-of-frame junctions, or ambiguous translated residues were removed. V3J clonotypes were defined as sequences sharing an identical inferred V gene, J gene, and CDR3 amino acid sequence. The percentage overlap between two repertoires was calculated by dividing the number of shared unique clonotypes by the size of the smaller repertoire. Three approaches were used to assess repertoire richness: RTK rarefaction, the Chao1 estimator, and Recon v2.1 estimates of unobserved clonotypes. OLGA was used to compute generation probabilities for all TCRbeta clonotypes that the gDNA method yielded from a handful of donors. TCRdb stores this immuneACCESS table with in-frame sequences only. Part of the clones is absent; in the studies checked, under half of the shortfall reflects unresolved V genes, and no reason is known for the rest. That table supplies the V and J calls and clone size; D and trimming were determined from the DNA. This sample lists over a million clones; around 95% were detected once. The ten largest clonotypes hold approximately 1.2% of the sample.

Healthy HIV-negative adults with no recently reported acute infections or vaccinations were included as donors. Only Caucasian adults living in Nashville, Tennessee, USA were represented among the donors. CD4+ T cells were enriched by magnetic negative selection, after which naive cells were positively selected on CD45RA and the negative fraction was taken as the memory subset. Blood was collected by leukapheresis, and PBMCs were isolated by Ficoll-Histopaque density gradient centrifugation and then cryopreserved in liquid nitrogen vapor phase. Analytical flow cytometry was used to check the purity and quantity of every magnetically sorted T cell population. From each sorted fraction, genomic DNA was isolated and quantified by UV absorbance on a Nanodrop 2000c. The CDR3 covers 15 residues, taking in both the cysteine and the phenylalanine. The CDR3 DNA has 45 bases and is translated from base 1. The germline V gene (reference sequence) gives CDR1 as LNHDA and CDR2 as SQIVND. V lost 5 bases and J lost 3 bases; the stretch between them is 16 bases long.

The source is a man aged 25-45 years in good health. Specimen: naive CD4+ T cells sorted from blood. Explained via the paper, the cell subset or site label denotes: CD45RA+ positively selected. Recombination joined TRBV19 with TRBJ1-1; the D gene is possibly TRBD1, with 5 bases matching. The DNA reads as follows: TGTGCCAGTAGTGTGGGTCTTGGGGGGGACACTGAAGCTTTCTTT. Protein translation: CASSVGLGGDTEAFF.